The T cell receptor (beta chain) described here comes from a study of sequential checkpoint blockade in melanoma. Study-level background: Maintenance nivolumab came after either treatment sequence.

This sample's treatment: randomized to nivolumab then ipilimumab (arm A) or the reverse (arm B). None of the patients previously received DNA-damaging chemotherapy. Live CD3+CD8+ CD19− CD56− cells were sorted from PBMCs. Looked up from germline, CDR1 is SEHNR and CDR2 is FQNEAQ (reference sequence). V lost 5 bases, J lost 0 bases, and 12 bases lay in between. The CDR3 covers 15 residues. Sequencing used immunoSEQ multiplex PCR; TCRdb keeps in-frame clones, though not all of them. This sample has more than 9,500 clones; roughly four fifths occur once, and the top ten carry roughly 17%. About this clone: This sample includes further DNA sequences coding for the same CDR3.

The sequencing here drew on CD8+ T cells sorted from blood (inferred from file names), taken from a patient given nivolumab and ipilimumab in sequence. The TCR comes from a human donor with melanoma. The chain couples TRBV7-9 to TRBJ2-3; D might be TRBD2 (6 bases). This CDR3 is CASSPPGLSTDTQYF. The DNA of the CDR3 is TGTGCCAGCAGCCCCCCGGGACTTAGCACAGATACGCAGTATTTT.